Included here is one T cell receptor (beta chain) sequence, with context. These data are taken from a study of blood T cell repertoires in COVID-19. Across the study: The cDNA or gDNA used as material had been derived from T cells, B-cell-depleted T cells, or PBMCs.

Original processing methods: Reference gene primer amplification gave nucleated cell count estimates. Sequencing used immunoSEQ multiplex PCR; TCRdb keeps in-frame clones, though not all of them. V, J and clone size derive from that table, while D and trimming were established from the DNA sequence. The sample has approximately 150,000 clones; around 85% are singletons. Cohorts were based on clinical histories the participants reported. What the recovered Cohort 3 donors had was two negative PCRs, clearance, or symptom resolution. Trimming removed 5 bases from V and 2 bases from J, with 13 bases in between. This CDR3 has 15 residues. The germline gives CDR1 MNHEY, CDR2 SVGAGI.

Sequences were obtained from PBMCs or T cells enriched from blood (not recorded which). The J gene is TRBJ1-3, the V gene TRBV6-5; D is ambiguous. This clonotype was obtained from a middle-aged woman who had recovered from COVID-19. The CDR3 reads CASSQAFYAGNTIYF. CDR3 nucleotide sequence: TGTGCCAGCAGTCAGGCTTTCTATGCTGGAAACACCATATATTTT.